Listed below are T cell receptor beta chains from one sample, sequenced in a study of beta chain features in type 1 diabetes. Assay used: immunoSEQ multiplex PCR; TCRdb lists only in-frame clones, some missing. The sample includes 600,000 or so clones, over 13% of them seen just once. The sequencing sample was made of naive CD4+ T cells from blood. These receptors were obtained from a young man with type 1 diabetes. Each CDR3 is given with its conserved first and last residue. Each record gives: D gene, V gene, clone size, J gene, CDR3 DNA, CDR3 protein. The D gene is left open where the match is weak. Size values are once, few and many counts, or a class for expanded clones, and some rows have none.

d_call: .
v_call: TRBV7-9
clone_size: few
j_call: TRBJ1-6
cdr3_nt: TGTGCCAGCAGCTCAATAACAGGAAATTCACCCCTCCACTTT
cdr3_aa: CASSSITGNSPLHF

d_call: .
v_call: TRBV27
clone_size: few
j_call: TRBJ1-1
cdr3_nt: TGTGCCAGCAGTTTCCGGAGTAACACTGAAGCTTTCTTT
cdr3_aa: CASSFRSNTEAFF

d_call: TRBD1
v_call: TRBV13
clone_size: .
j_call: TRBJ1-2
cdr3_nt: TGTGCCAGCAGCGGCCGAAAAACAGGGGGCGGCTATGGCTACACCTTC
cdr3_aa: CASSGRKTGGGYGYTF

d_call: TRBD2
v_call: TRBV29-1
clone_size: few
j_call: TRBJ2-3
cdr3_nt: TGCAGCGGGGGGGTCGCGGGAGCTACAGATACGCAGTATTTT
cdr3_aa: CSGGVAGATDTQYF

d_call: .
v_call: TRBV30
clone_size: few
j_call: TRBJ2-4
cdr3_nt: TGTGCCTGTGGCGGGTCAGCCAAAAACATTCAGTACTTC
cdr3_aa: CACGGSAKNIQYF

d_call: .
v_call: TRBV7-2
clone_size: .
j_call: TRBJ1-4
cdr3_nt: TGTGCCAGCAGCCTCGCACAGGGACTTAATGAAAAACTGTTTTTT
cdr3_aa: CASSLAQGLNEKLFF

d_call: .
v_call: TRBV30
clone_size: few
j_call: TRBJ1-3
cdr3_nt: TGTGCCTGGGCCTGGACGGGTGGAAACACCATATATTTT
cdr3_aa: CAWAWTGGNTIYF

d_call: TRBD1
v_call: TRBV28
clone_size: .
j_call: TRBJ2-2
cdr3_nt: TGTGCCAGCAGTTCCGGACAGGGGTGGTCCTTGGTCTTTTTT
cdr3_aa: CASSSGQGWSLVFF

d_call: .
v_call: TRBV9
clone_size: once
j_call: TRBJ1-5
cdr3_nt: TGTGCCAGCAAAGGTCCCAGGGGAGTTTTGGATCTTCAGCCCCAGCATTTT
cdr3_aa: CASKGPRGVLDLQPQHF

d_call: .
v_call: TRBV6-1
clone_size: .
j_call: TRBJ2-2
cdr3_nt: TGTGCCAGCAGTGCCCACAGGGATACCGGGGAGCTGTTTTTT
cdr3_aa: CASSAHRDTGELFF

d_call: TRBD1
v_call: TRBV29-1
clone_size: few
j_call: TRBJ2-3
cdr3_nt: TGCAGCGTAGGGGACAGGGAATTAGGAGATACGCAGTATTTT
cdr3_aa: CSVGDRELGDTQYF

d_call: .
v_call: TRBV6-5
clone_size: .
j_call: TRBJ1-4
cdr3_nt: TGTGCCAGCAGCCCAAGGGCGGCTAATGAAAAACTGTTTTTT
cdr3_aa: CASSPRAANEKLFF

d_call: .
v_call: TRBV5-4
clone_size: .
j_call: TRBJ1-2
cdr3_nt: TGTGCCAGCAGCTTGGCCGGCGGCTCCATCTATGGCTACACCTTC
cdr3_aa: CASSLAGGSIYGYTF

d_call: TRBD2
v_call: TRBV5-4
clone_size: .
j_call: TRBJ2-1
cdr3_nt: TGTGCCAGCAGCTCAAAGGTCGGGCGGGGGGCCGAGCAGTTCTTC
cdr3_aa: CASSSKVGRGAEQFF

d_call: TRBD1
v_call: TRBV2
clone_size: .
j_call: TRBJ1-1
cdr3_nt: TGTGCCAGCAGGTTGGACAGGGAGAACACTGAAGCTTTCTTT
cdr3_aa: CASRLDRENTEAFF

d_call: TRBD2
v_call: TRBV5-1
clone_size: few
j_call: TRBJ2-2
cdr3_nt: TGCGCCAGCAGCGCGATCGGGGCGGGGGTCACCGGGGAGCTGTTTTTT
cdr3_aa: CASSAIGAGVTGELFF

d_call: .
v_call: TRBV30
clone_size: .
j_call: TRBJ2-5
cdr3_nt: TGTGCCTGGAGTGTACTGTCAGCAGAGACCCAGTACTTC
cdr3_aa: CAWSVLSAETQYF

d_call: .
v_call: TRBV30
clone_size: .
j_call: TRBJ1-3
cdr3_nt: TGTGCCTGGGGGGCTGGAAACACCATATATTTT
cdr3_aa: CAWGAGNTIYF

d_call: .
v_call: TRBV30
clone_size: few
j_call: TRBJ1-5
cdr3_nt: TGTGCCTGGAGTGCGGATCCTAAGGGCAATCAGCCCCAGCATTTT
cdr3_aa: CAWSADPKGNQPQHF

d_call: .
v_call: TRBV15
clone_size: .
j_call: TRBJ2-7
cdr3_nt: TGTGCCACCAGCTACAGGGACGAGCAGTACTTC
cdr3_aa: CATSYRDEQYF

d_call: .
v_call: TRBV6-5
clone_size: .
j_call: TRBJ2-3
cdr3_nt: TGTGCCAGCAGTTACTCGGAGGGGGGTACAGATACGCAGTATTTT
cdr3_aa: CASSYSEGGTDTQYF

d_call: .
v_call: TRBV2
clone_size: .
j_call: TRBJ2-1
cdr3_nt: TGTGCCAGCAGGATTAACAATGAGCAGTTCTTC
cdr3_aa: CASRINNEQFF

d_call: .
v_call: TRBV30
clone_size: few
j_call: TRBJ1-2
cdr3_nt: TGTGCCTGGAGTGAAGAGGGCTATGGCTACACCTTC
cdr3_aa: CAWSEEGYGYTF

d_call: TRBD1
v_call: TRBV6-6
clone_size: .
j_call: TRBJ1-5
cdr3_nt: TGTGCCAGCGTCCCAGGGGGGAATCAGCCCCAGCATTTT
cdr3_aa: CASVPGGNQPQHF

d_call: .
v_call: TRBV28
clone_size: .
j_call: TRBJ2-1
cdr3_nt: TGTGCCAGCAGCGGACAGCACAATGAGCAGTTCTTC
cdr3_aa: CASSGQHNEQFF

d_call: .
v_call: TRBV30
clone_size: few
j_call: TRBJ2-4
cdr3_nt: TGTGCCTGGAGTCGCCGGGGGCAGGGGAGAAACATTCAGTACTTC
cdr3_aa: CAWSRRGQGRNIQYF

d_call: .
v_call: TRBV7-9
clone_size: few
j_call: TRBJ1-5
cdr3_nt: TGTGCCAGCAGCTTAGCCCCAAATCAGCCCCAGCATTTT
cdr3_aa: CASSLAPNQPQHF

d_call: .
v_call: TRBV6-5
clone_size: .
j_call: TRBJ1-5
cdr3_nt: TGTGCCAGCAGTTACGGGGACCATCAGCCCCAGCATTTT
cdr3_aa: CASSYGDHQPQHF

d_call: .
v_call: TRBV6-5
clone_size: .
j_call: TRBJ2-7
cdr3_nt: TGTGCCAGCAGTTACTCGATTCCTACGGCCTACGAGCAGTACTTC
cdr3_aa: CASSYSIPTAYEQYF

d_call: .
v_call: TRBV29-1
clone_size: few
j_call: TRBJ1-1
cdr3_nt: TGCAGCGTTCGCCGGAGTGAAGCTTTCTTT
cdr3_aa: CSVRRSEAFF

d_call: .
v_call: TRBV2
clone_size: few
j_call: TRBJ1-1
cdr3_nt: TGTGCCAGCAGTGAAGCGCAGGGGATAATGAACACTGAAGCTTTCTTT
cdr3_aa: CASSEAQGIMNTEAFF